Below are 9 T cell receptor beta chains sequenced from a single sample in a study of cytomegalovirus exposure and HLA in healthy donors. PCR involved 60 Vbeta and 13 Jbeta primers. Sequenced by immunoSEQ multiplex PCR; TCRdb stores in-frame clones only, minus some. The sample lists roughly 97,000 clones; around 81% were seen once. Material: PBMCs. These receptors originate from a man aged 40-55 years in good health and CMV-seropositive.

The V gene is TRBV19, the J gene TRBJ2-1; 11 bases are a match to TRBD2. Germline lookup yields CDR1 LNHDA and CDR2 SQIVND (reference sequence). The length of the CDR3 is 16 residues. J gave up 0 bases and V 6 bases, and 4 bases lay outside the gene matches. For the CDR3, the DNA is TGTGCCAGTAGGGCTAGCGGGAGGAGCTCCTACAATGAGCAGTTCTTC. It is translated as CASRASGRSSYNEQFF.

This clone was counted once. The rearrangement links TRBV20-1 to TRBJ1-2; weak D call: TRBD1 (6 bases). CDR3 length: 11 amino acids. Per germline, CDR1 DFQATT and CDR2 SNEGSKA (reference sequence). Trimming shortened V by 3 bases and J by 8 bases, and 10 bases separated the two germline ends. The CDR3 sequence is CSARGGHGYTF. The CDR3 bases are TGCAGTGCTAGGGGGGGGCACGGCTACACCTTC.

The V gene is TRBV30, the J gene TRBJ1-6; 7 bases line up with TRBD1. The CDR3 totals 16 residues. The trim removed 0 bases at V and 10 bases at J, leaving 12 bases unmatched. Germline V gene data show CDR1 as GTSNPN and CDR2 as SVGIG (reference sequence). The CDR3 nucleotides are TGTGCCTGGAGTGTGAGGGACAGACTAACACGATCACCCCTCCACTTT. This codes for CAWSVRDRLTRSPLHF.

This chain joins TRBV9 and TRBJ2-6, with unresolved D. The CDR3 has 16 residues. Germline V lookup: CDR1 SGDLS, CDR2 YYNGEE. V was cut by 1 base and J by 4 bases, with 12 bases left in between. The CDR3 region is CASSVQASAGANVLTF. CDR3 bases: TGTGCCAGCAGCGTACAGGCGTCCGCCGGGGCCAACGTCCTGACTTTC.

This clone was found once. The chain couples TRBV6-1 to TRBJ1-4, with 8 bases matching TRBD1. Trimming removed 7 bases from V and 7 bases from J; junction bases left unmatched: 8. The germline CDR1 and CDR2 sequences are MNHNS and SASEGT. The CDR3 consists of 14 residues. DNA of the CDR3: TGTGCCAGCACCACGGGACAGGCCCCTGAAAAACTGTTTTTT. Amino acid sequence: CASTTGQAPEKLFF.

As for this clone: Germline and junction disagree at one end, which may indicate a read error. This chain uses TRBV11-2 with TRBJ2-3; TRBD2 matches at 10 bases. Per germline, CDR1 SGHAT and CDR2 FQNNGV. This CDR3 contains 14 residues. DNA of the CDR3: TGCGAAAGGAGCGGGAGGGCCTCCACAGATACGCAGTATTTT. Amino acid sequence: CERSGRASTDTQYF.

Regarding this clone: The identical CDR3 is also encoded by other nucleotide sequences in the sample. The chain is built from TRBV5-3 and TRBJ1-2; 7 nucleotides match TRBD1. TRBV5-3 is noted as an ORF with a role that remains uncertain. Losses at the gene ends were 8 bases for V and 0 bases for J; bases not matched to a gene: 10. The length of the CDR3 is 15 residues. In DNA, the CDR3 is TGTGCCAGGAGCCTAACAGGGGTAACTAACTATGGCTACACCTTC. Amino acids: CARSLTGVTNYGYTF.

The chain is built from TRBV11-2 and TRBJ1-1; D possibly corresponds to TRBD1 (5 bases). This CDR3 has 13 residues. Trimming removed 4 bases at V and 9 bases at J, with 15 bases between. Germline V gives CDR1 SGHAT, CDR2 FQNNGV. The CDR3 loop is CASSSQTTGQAFF. The CDR3 coding sequence is TGTGCCAGCAGCTCCCAAACCACAGGCCAAGCTTTCTTT.

DNA of the CDR3: TGTGCCAGCAGCTTTGCCGGGACGAACACCGGGGAGCTGTTTTTT. Its protein is CASSFAGTNTGELFF. The chain recombines TRBV11-2 with TRBJ2-2; D is possibly TRBD2 (5 bases). The V and J ends lost 3 bases and 0 bases respectively, with 8 bases between them. In germline, CDR1 is SGHAT, CDR2 FQNNGV. The CDR3 runs 15 residues.